These 20 T cell receptor beta chains share one sample of origin, sequenced in a study of human T cells and chemical hapten exposure. TCRdb reanalysed the RACE reads using MiXCR and keeps one entry per CDR3 protein. The table lists 350,000 or so distinct CDR3 sequences, around 7% of them singletons. The time point is: patch test 1, 2 weeks after DPC sensitization. Treatment defined: therapeutic diphenylcyclopropenone sensitization with weekly scalp DPC. The specimen comprised whole blood, sampled in connection with sensitization to the hapten diphenylcyclopropenone (DPC). These receptors originate from a woman aged 18-29 years with alopecia areata. Some clones in this sample may be carry-over from other donors' samples.

This clonotype was detected ten times or more. The V and J genes are TRBV20-1 and TRBJ2-1; 9 nucleotides agree with TRBD2. With 6 bases clipped from V and 2 bases from J, the junction kept 8 bases outside the gene matches. Per the germline V gene, CDR1 is DFQATT and CDR2 is SNEGSKA (reference sequence). The CDR3 covers 15 residues. Written as DNA, the CDR3 is TGCAGTGCACCCCGCGCTAGCGGGACCTACAATGAGCAGTTCTTC. This gives the protein CSAPRASGTYNEQFF.

This clonotype was detected only a few times. This rearrangement joins TRBV7-2 to TRBJ1-3; TRBD1 might be the D (6 bases). The ends were cut back, 2 bases at V and 0 bases at J, with 8 bases in the middle. This CDR3 region has 15 residues. CDR1 is SGHTA, CDR2 FQGNSA, per germline. As DNA, the CDR3 is TGTGCCAGCAGCTTAAGGGGGGCCTCTGGAAACACCATATATTTT. Translation gives CASSLRGASGNTIYF.

The rearrangement links TRBV14 to TRBJ2-5, with TRBD1 matching 8 bases. CDR1 is SGHDN and CDR2 is FVKESK in the germline V gene. This CDR3 is built from 15 residues. The trim removed 4 bases at V and 3 bases at J, leaving 7 bases unmatched. The CDR3 bases are TGTGCCAGCAGCCGCATCAGGACAGGGAAAGAGACCCAGTACTTC. Its protein is CASSRIRTGKETQYF. The full variable domain, its missing parts supplied by reference TRBV14 and TRBJ2-5, is EAGVTQFPSHSVIEKGQTVTLRCDPISGHDNLYWYRRVMGKEIKFLLHFVKESKQDESGMPNNRFLAERTGGTYSTLKVQPAELEDSGVYFCASSRIRTGKETQYFGPGTRLLVL.

This rearrangement joins TRBV7-9 to TRBJ2-1; D may match TRBD1 or TRBD2 (6 bases each). V was clipped by 3 bases and J by 7 bases, with 16 bases between them. Germline V gives CDR1 SEHNR, CDR2 FQNEAQ (reference sequence). This CDR3 is built from 15 residues. The CDR3 protein is CASSLVQTGRNEQFF. The CDR3 DNA sequence: TGTGCCAGCAGCTTGGTACAAACAGGGAGGAATGAGCAGTTCTTC.

This clonotype showed up just a few times. The gene calls are TRBV6-5 and TRBJ2-1; 9 bases agree with TRBD2. The CDR3 sequence is 15 residues long. Germline CDR1 reads MNHEY; CDR2 reads SVGAGI. V lost 7 bases and J lost 7; bases outside the gene matches: 11. The DNA for the CDR3 is TGTGCCAGCACAGGTCAACAGCGGGGGGCGAATGAGCAGTTCTTC. Translated: CASTGQQRGANEQFF.

In its sample, this clonotype was seen a few times. This chain links TRBV20-1 with TRBJ1-5; no reliable D call. The germline gives CDR1 DFQATT, CDR2 SNEGSKA (reference sequence). This CDR3 has 13 residues. Trimming took off 3 bases at V and 5 bases at J, with 11 bases between the two ends. CDR3 sequence (DNA): TGCAGTGCTAGGTTCTTCGGAGATCAGCCCCAGCATTTT. Translating it yields CSARFFGDQPQHF.

The chain employs TRBV29-1 and TRBJ1-2; 9 bases map to TRBD1. The CDR3 spans 12 residues. J lost 6 bases, V lost 7 bases, and 6 bases had no gene match. Germline-derived CDR1 and CDR2 are SQVTM and ANQGSEA. Here the CDR3 DNA reads TGCAGCGCCGAAGGGGACAGGGATGGCTACACCTTC. Amino acids: CSAEGDRDGYTF.

This clonotype was observed a few times. The rearrangement uses TRBV4-2 and TRBJ2-7; 13 nucleotides match TRBD2. The CDR3 contains 16 residues. With V trimmed by 3 bases and J by 7 bases, 9 bases remained unmatched. Germline-derived CDR1 and CDR2 are LGHNA and YNFKEQ. CDR3 bases: TGTGCCAGCAGCCACGGACTAGCGGGGGCCCCAGGGGAGCAGTACTTC. It codes for CASSHGLAGAPGEQYF.

This clonotype was picked up a small number of times. V and J are TRBV6-5 and TRBJ1-1, with D tentatively TRBD1 (5 bases). The CDR3 is 15 residues long. Germline V CDR1 and CDR2: MNHEY, SVGAGI. V lost 5 bases and J lost 10, with 23 bases in between. The CDR3 nucleotides are TGTGCCAGCAGTGCCTTCGGGGCCCCCCGGGTAGGAGCTTTCTTT. Encoded protein: CASSAFGAPRVGAFF.

V gene TRBV24-1 combines with J gene TRBJ2-1, with D possibly TRBD2 on 5 matching bases. The germline V gene encodes CDR1 KGHDR and CDR2 SFDVKD. The V end was cut by 5 bases, the J end by 4 bases, with 5 bases between. CDR3 length: 12 amino acids. CDR3: CATSGGYNEQFF. As DNA, the CDR3 is TGTGCCACCAGTGGCGGGTACAATGAGCAGTTCTTC.

The table lists this clonotype with many counts. The chain is built from TRBV6-2 or TRBV6-3 and TRBJ1-1; D not certain. V was trimmed by 6 bases and J by 8 bases, leaving 10 bases between them. Germline CDR1 is MNHEY and CDR2 is SVGEGT. This CDR3 has 11 amino acids. DNA for the CDR3: TGTGCCAGCAGCCGCGAAAGCGAAGCTTTCTTT. It specifies CASSRESEAFF.

At least ten counts were recorded for this clonotype. The chain carries TRBV2 and TRBJ2-4; D might be TRBD1 or TRBD2, each matching 6 bases. V gave up 4 bases and J gave up 11 bases, with 15 bases separating them. This CDR3 region has 13 residues. Per the germline V gene, CDR1 is SNHLY and CDR2 is FYNNEI. Here the CDR3 reads CASSGGLANVQYF. In nucleotides, the CDR3 is TGTGCCAGCAGTGGGGGGCTAGCGAACGTTCAGTACTTC.

This clonotype was picked up a small number of times. The rearrangement uses TRBV6-5 and TRBJ1-1; D perhaps matches TRBD1 (6 bases). CDR1 and CDR2 (germline): MNHEY, SVGAGI. V gave up 6 bases and J gave up 1 base, with 9 bases separating them. This CDR3 region has 13 residues. This chain's CDR3 is CASRKGQNTEAFF. For the CDR3, the DNA is TGTGCCAGCAGGAAGGGACAGAACACTGAAGCTTTCTTT.

This clonotype appeared many times. The rearrangement uses TRBV7-3 and TRBJ2-2, with 8 positions matching TRBD1. The CDR3 loop spans 15 amino acids. CDR1 is SGHTA, CDR2 FQGTGA, per germline. The junction had 7 bases not matched to a gene; V was cut back by 4 bases and J by 6 bases. The CDR3 DNA follows: TGTGCCAGCAGCTCCCCGGGACAGGAGGCCGGGGAGCTGTTTTTT. Protein: CASSSPGQEAGELFF.

This clonotype showed up many times. The chain uses TRBV14 and TRBJ1-6; no clear D. The V end lost 4 bases, the J end lost 6 bases, and 16 bases lay between the germline ends. This CDR3 region has 16 residues. Germline CDR1 and CDR2: SGHDN and FVKESK. The chain's CDR3 is CASSPLIGQFNSPLHF. The CDR3 nucleotides read TGTGCCAGCAGCCCCCTTATCGGGCAATTTAATTCACCCCTCCACTTT.

This clonotype was counted many times. V gene TRBV5-1 combines with J gene TRBJ2-3, with a weak D call TRBD1 (6 bases). Per germline, CDR1 SGHRS and CDR2 YFSETQ. V gave up 2 bases and J gave up 1 base, with 11 bases separating them. This CDR3 has 15 residues. The CDR3 is CASSLDPGGTDTQYF. In nucleotides, the CDR3 is TGCGCCAGCAGCTTAGATCCAGGGGGCACAGATACGCAGTATTTT.

This clonotype has a handful of counts. This chain connects TRBV11-2 to TRBJ1-5; unclear D gene. Deletions cut 4 bases from V and 3 bases from J, with 10 bases between. CDR1 and CDR2 (germline): SGHAT, FQNNGV. This CDR3 is built from 14 residues. The CDR3 nucleotides are TGTGCCAGCAGCTACGGACGGATCAATCAGCCCCAGCATTTT. Translation: CASSYGRINQPQHF.

V and J are TRBV24-1 and TRBJ2-7, with D unclear. V was cut by 5 bases and J by 0 bases, with 13 bases left in between. CDR1 and CDR2 from the germline V gene are KGHDR and SFDVKD. The CDR3 has 15 residues. The CDR3 region is CATSASHVGSYEQYF. The CDR3 bases are TGTGCCACCAGTGCCTCGCACGTGGGCTCCTACGAGCAGTACTTC.

This chain links TRBV5-6 with TRBJ1-1; perhaps TRBD1 as D (6 bases). The CDR3 runs to 14 residues. Germline CDR1 SGHDT, CDR2 YYEEEE. Trimming removed 6 bases at V and 1 base at J, with 13 bases between. CDR3 in amino acids: CASTVGGRNTEAFF. CDR3 DNA: TGTGCCAGCACCGTGGGGGGCAGGAACACTGAAGCTTTCTTT.

This rearrangement joins TRBV6-5 to TRBJ2-7, with D possibly matching TRBD1 (5 bases). The ends were cut back, 0 bases at V and 2 bases at J, with 8 bases in the middle. The CDR3 runs 14 residues. CDR1 is MNHEY, CDR2 SVGAGI, per germline. This chain's CDR3 is CASSYSSRAYEQYF. CDR3 sequence (DNA): TGTGCCAGCAGTTACTCGTCCAGGGCCTACGAGCAGTACTTC.